The entry below describes one T cell receptor (beta chain). Its specificity is unknown. This entry is derived from a study of blood T cells in healthy people across ages. Study-wide points: Observed TCR beta diversity per million T cells went down as age went up. This fall followed a roughly linear course with age. Whereas aged donors had fewer naive CD4+ cells, long-lived donors had more of them and higher diversity.

A second roughly 6 to 11 cycle PCR used barcoded and J-beta primers. Individual samples furnished no less than 2.5 million CDR3-containing paired-end reads apiece. A single record per CDR3 protein comes from TCRdb applying MiXCR to the 5' RACE reads. The sample holds over 1,200,000 distinct CDR3 sequences; approximately 63% are singletons and the top ten take roughly 6.3%. Germline loops: CDR1 MGHRA, CDR2 YSYEKL. The length of the CDR3 is 15 residues. V shed 0 bases and J 6 bases; nucleotides not matched to a gene: 2. Each sample provided at least 6 micrograms of extracted total RNA. Sequenced: blood. The TCR comes from a man aged 18 to 29 in good health. The chain recombines TRBV4-1 with TRBJ2-3; 11 nucleotides line up with TRBD2. CDR3 DNA: TGCGCCAGCAGCCAAGATTCTAGCGGGGGGGATACGCAGTATTTT. Translated, it gives CASSQDSSGGDTQYF.